The clone carrying this TCR beta chain was recorded once. The antigen is undetermined. The sample belongs to a study of T cell responses to AZD1222 COVID-19 vaccine. Sequencing was performed with immunoSEQ multiplex PCR; in TCRdb, only in-frame clones are kept and a portion is missing. The data hold about 140,000 clones, with just over 85% observed a single time. Germline trimming cut 4 bases from V and 4 bases from J; bases unmatched to any gene: 13. The V gene's germline CDR1 is SGDLS and CDR2 YYNGEE. The CDR3 sequence is 16 residues long. Study-wide points: Repertoires were obtained only post-peak T cell response.

The chain employs TRBV9 and TRBJ2-7, with 8 bases aligning to TRBD1. The TCR sequence derives from an adult in good health. The sequencing used peripheral blood, collected on day 0 of AZD1222 vaccination. The CDR3 sequence is CASSPTPGGIMYEQYF. The DNA of the CDR3 is TGTGCCAGCAGCCCGACTCCAGGGGGCATAATGTACGAGCAGTACTTC.